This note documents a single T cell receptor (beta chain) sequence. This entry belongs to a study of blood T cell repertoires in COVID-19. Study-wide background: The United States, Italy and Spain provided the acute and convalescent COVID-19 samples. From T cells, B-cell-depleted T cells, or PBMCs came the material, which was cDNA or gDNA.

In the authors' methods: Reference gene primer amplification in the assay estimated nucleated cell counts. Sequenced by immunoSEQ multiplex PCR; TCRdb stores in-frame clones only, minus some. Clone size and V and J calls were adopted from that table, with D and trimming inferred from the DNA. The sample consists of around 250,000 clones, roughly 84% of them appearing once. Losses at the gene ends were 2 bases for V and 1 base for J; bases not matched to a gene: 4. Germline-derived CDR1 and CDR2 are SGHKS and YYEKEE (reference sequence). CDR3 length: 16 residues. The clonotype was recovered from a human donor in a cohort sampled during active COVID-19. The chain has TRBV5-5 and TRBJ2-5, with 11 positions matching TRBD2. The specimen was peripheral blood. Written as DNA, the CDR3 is TGTGCCAGCAGCTTTAGCGGGGGGGCTACCCAAGAGACCCAGTACTTC. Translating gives CASSFSGGATQETQYF.